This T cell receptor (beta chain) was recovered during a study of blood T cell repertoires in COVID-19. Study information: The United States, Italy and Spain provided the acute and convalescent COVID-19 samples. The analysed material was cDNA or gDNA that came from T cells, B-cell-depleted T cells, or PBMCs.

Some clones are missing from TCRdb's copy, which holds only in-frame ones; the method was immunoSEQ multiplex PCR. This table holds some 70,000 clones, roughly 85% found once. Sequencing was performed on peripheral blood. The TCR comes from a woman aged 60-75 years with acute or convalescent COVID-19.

CDR3 loop: CASSFRGIYGYTF. CDR3 nucleotide sequence: TGTGCCAGCAGTTTTCGGGGGATCTATGGCTACACCTTC. V and J are TRBV27 and TRBJ1-2, with D possibly being TRBD1 (5 bases). Trimming left V 3 bases short and J 4 bases short, with 9 bases between. CDR1 and CDR2 (germline): MNHEY, SMNVEV (reference sequence). The CDR3 consists of 13 residues.